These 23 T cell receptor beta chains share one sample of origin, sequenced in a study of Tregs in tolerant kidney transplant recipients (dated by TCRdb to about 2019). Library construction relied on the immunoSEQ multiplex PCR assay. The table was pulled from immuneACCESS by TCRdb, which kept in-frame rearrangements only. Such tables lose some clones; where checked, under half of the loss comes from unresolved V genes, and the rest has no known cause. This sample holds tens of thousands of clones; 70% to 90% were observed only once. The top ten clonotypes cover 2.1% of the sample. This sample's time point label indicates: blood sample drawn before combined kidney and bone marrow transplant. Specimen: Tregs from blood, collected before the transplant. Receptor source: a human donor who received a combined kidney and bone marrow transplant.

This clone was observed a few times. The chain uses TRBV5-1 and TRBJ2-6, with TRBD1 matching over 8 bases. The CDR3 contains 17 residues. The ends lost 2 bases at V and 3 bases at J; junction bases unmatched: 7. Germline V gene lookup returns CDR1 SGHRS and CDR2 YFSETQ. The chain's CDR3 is CASSFVTGESGANVLTF. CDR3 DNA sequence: TGCGCCAGCAGCTTCGTGACAGGGGAAAGTGGGGCCAACGTCCTGACTTTC.

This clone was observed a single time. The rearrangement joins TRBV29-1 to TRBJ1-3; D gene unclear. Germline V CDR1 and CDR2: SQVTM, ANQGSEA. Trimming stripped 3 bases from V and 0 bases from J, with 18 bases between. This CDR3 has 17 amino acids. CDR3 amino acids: CSVDVWDTASSGNTIYF. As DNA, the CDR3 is TGCAGCGTTGATGTCTGGGATACGGCGAGCTCTGGAAACACCATATATTTT.

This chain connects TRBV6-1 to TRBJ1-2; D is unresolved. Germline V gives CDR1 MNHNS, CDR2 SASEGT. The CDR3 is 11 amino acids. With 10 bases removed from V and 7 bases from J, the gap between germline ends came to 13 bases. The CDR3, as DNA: TGTGCCACCAATACATGGTTTGGCTACACCTTC. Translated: CATNTWFGYTF.

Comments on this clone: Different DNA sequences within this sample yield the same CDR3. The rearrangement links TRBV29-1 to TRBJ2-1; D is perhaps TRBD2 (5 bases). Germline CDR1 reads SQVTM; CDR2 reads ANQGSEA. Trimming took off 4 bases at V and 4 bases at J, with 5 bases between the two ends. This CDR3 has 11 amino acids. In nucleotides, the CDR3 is TGCAGCGTTGCGGGATACAATGAGCAGTTCTTC. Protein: CSVAGYNEQFF.

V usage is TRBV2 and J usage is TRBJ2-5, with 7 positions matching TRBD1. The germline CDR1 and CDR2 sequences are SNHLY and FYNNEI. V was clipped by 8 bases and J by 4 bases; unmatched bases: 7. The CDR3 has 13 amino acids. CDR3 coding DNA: TGTGCCAGCGGACCAGGGGGAAGAGAGACCCAGTACTTC. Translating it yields CASGPGGRETQYF. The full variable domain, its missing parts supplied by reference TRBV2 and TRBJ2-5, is EPEVTQTPSHQVTQMGQEVILRCVPISNHLYFYWYRQILGQKVEFLVSFYNNEISEKSEIFDDQFSVERPDGSNFTLKIRSTKLEDSAMYFCASGPGGRETQYFGPGTRLLVL.

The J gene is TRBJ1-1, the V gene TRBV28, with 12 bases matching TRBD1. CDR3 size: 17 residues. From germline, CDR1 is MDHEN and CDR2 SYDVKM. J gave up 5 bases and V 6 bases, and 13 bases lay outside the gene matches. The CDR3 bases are TGTGCCAGCAGGAGCTCCGGGACAGGGGGCGCGGGAACTGAAGCTTTCTTT. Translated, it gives CASRSSGTGGAGTEAFF.

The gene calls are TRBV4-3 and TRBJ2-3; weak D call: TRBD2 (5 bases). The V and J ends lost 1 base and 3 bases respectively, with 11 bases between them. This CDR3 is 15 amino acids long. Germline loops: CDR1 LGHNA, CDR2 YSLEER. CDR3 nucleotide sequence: TGCGCCAGCAGCCAAGTTGGGGAGAGAACAGATACGCAGTATTTT. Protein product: CASSQVGERTDTQYF.

CDR3 region: CASSPRTGLNTEAFF. The CDR3, as DNA: TGTGCCAGCAGCCCGAGGACAGGGCTGAACACTGAAGCTTTCTTT. The V call is TRBV5-4, the J call TRBJ1-1; 8 nucleotides align to TRBD1. Germline CDR1 reads SGHNT; CDR2 reads YYREEE (reference sequence). The CDR3 consists of 15 residues. Trimming at V came to 4 bases and at J to 0 bases, leaving 5 bases not matched to a gene.

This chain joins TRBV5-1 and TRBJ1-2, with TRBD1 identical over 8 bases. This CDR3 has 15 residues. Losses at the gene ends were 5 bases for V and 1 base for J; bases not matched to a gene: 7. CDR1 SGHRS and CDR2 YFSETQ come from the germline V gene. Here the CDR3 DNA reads TGCGCCAGCAGACCGGGACAGGCACATAACTATGGCTACACCTTC. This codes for CASRPGQAHNYGYTF. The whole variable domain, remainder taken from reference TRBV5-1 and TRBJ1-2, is KAGVTQTPRYLIKTRGQQVTLSCSPISGHRSVSWYQQTPGQGLQFLFEYFSETQRNKGNFPGRFSGRQFSNSRSEMNVSTLELGDSALYLCASRPGQAHNYGYTFGSGTRLTVV.

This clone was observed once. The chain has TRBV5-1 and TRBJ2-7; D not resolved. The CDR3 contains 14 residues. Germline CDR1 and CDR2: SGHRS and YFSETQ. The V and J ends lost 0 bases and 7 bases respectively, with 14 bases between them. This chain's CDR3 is CASSLDRPQGEQYF. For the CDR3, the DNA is TGCGCCAGCAGCTTGGACCGGCCGCAAGGGGAGCAGTACTTC. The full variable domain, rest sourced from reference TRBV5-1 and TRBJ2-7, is KAGVTQTPRYLIKTRGQQVTLSCSPISGHRSVSWYQQTPGQGLQFLFEYFSETQRNKGNFPGRFSGRQFSNSRSEMNVSTLELGDSALYLCASSLDRPQGEQYFGPGTRLTVT.

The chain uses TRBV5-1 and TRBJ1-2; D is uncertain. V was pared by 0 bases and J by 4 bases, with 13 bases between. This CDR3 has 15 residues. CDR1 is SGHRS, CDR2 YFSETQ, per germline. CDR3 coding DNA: TGCGCCAGCAGCTTGGGTACAGCGAATGTCTATGGCTACACCTTC. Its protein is CASSLGTANVYGYTF.

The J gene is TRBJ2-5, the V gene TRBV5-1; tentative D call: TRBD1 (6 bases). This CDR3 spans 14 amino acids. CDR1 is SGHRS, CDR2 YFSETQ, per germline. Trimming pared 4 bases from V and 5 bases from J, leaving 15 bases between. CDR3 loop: CASSHKAGEETQYF. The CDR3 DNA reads TGCGCCAGCAGCCACAAAGCAGGGGAGGAGACCCAGTACTTC. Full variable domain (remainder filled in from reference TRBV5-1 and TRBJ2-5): KAGVTQTPRYLIKTRGQQVTLSCSPISGHRSVSWYQQTPGQGLQFLFEYFSETQRNKGNFPGRFSGRQFSNSRSEMNVSTLELGDSALYLCASSHKAGEETQYFGPGTRLLVL.

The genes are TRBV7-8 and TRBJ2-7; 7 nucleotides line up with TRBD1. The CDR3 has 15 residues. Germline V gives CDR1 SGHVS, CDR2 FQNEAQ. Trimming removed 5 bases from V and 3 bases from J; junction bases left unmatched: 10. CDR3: CASSLPAGGNYEQYF. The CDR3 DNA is TGTGCCAGCAGCCTCCCGGCAGGGGGAAACTACGAGCAGTACTTC.

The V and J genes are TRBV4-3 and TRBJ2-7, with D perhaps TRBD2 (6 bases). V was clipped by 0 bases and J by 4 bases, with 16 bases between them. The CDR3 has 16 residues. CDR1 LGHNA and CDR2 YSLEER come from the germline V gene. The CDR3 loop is CASSQDVARGSYEQYF. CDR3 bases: TGCGCCAGCAGCCAAGATGTGGCGCGGGGATCATACGAGCAGTACTTC.

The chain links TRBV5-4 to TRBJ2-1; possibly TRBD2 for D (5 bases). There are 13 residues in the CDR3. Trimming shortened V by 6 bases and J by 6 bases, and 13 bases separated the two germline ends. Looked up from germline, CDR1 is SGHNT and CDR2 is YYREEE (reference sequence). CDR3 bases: TGTGCCAGCAATGGTGACTATTTCAATGAGCAGTTCTTC. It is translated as CASNGDYFNEQFF.

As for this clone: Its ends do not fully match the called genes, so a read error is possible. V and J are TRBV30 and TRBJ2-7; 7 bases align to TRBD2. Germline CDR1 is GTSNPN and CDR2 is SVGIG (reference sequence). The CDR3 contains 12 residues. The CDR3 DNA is TGCGCTAGCCGGGACTATCACTACGAGCAGTACTTC. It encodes CASRDYHYEQYF.

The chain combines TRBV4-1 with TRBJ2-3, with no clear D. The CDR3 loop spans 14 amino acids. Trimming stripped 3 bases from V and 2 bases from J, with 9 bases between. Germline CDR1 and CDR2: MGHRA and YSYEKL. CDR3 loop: CASSQSRVTDTQYF. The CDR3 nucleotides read TGCGCCAGCAGCCAGTCCAGAGTCACAGATACGCAGTATTTT.

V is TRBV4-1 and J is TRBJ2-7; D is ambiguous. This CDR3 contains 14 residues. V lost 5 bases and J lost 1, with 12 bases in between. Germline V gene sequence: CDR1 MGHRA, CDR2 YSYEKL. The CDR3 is CASSDILGSYEQYF. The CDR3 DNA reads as TGCGCCAGCAGCGATATCCTAGGTTCCTACGAGCAGTACTTC.

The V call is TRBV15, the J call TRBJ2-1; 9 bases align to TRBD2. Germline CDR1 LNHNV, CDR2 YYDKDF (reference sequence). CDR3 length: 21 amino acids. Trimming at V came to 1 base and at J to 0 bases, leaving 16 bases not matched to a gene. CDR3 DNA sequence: TGTGCCACCAGCAGAGCTCCGCCCTGGGCGGGGGGGGGAAGCTCCTACAATGAGCAGTTCTTC. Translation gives CATSRAPPWAGGGSSYNEQFF.

The DNA of the CDR3 is TGTGCCAGCACTATCAGGGCCCCCTACGAGCAGTACTTC. Amino acid sequence: CASTIRAPYEQYF. The chain joins TRBV2 to TRBJ2-7, with a tentative D call TRBD1 (5 bases). Germline V gene lookup returns CDR1 SNHLY and CDR2 FYNNEI. This CDR3 comprises 13 residues. V shed 7 bases and J shed 2 bases, with 12 bases lying between them.

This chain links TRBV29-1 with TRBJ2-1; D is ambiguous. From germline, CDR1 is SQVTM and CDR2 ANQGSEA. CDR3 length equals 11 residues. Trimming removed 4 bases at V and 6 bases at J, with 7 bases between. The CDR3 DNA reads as TGCAGCGTTGGACTTTTCAATGAGCAGTTCTTC. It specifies CSVGLFNEQFF.

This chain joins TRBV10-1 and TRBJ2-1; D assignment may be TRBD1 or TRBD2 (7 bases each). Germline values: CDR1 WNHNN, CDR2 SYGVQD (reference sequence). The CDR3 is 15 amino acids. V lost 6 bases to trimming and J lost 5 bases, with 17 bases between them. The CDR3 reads CASSLGRGLNNEQFF. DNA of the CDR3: TGCGCCAGCAGCTTAGGGAGGGGGCTGAACAATGAGCAGTTCTTC.

CDR3 in amino acids: CASSFGGTWNYGYTF. The CDR3 bases are TGTGCCAGCAGTTTCGGCGGGACATGGAACTATGGCTACACCTTC. V is TRBV28 and J is TRBJ1-2; tentatively, D is TRBD1 (6 bases). Germline V gene sequence: CDR1 MDHEN, CDR2 SYDVKM. Trimming stripped 3 bases from V and 2 bases from J, with 13 bases between. The CDR3 spans 15 residues.